Included here is one T cell receptor (beta chain) sequence, with context. Read sequence stops 3 residues before the CDR3 end, and the germline J gene provides the missing end. The data stem from a study of T cells in women clearing cervical HPV infection. The overall study: Controls gave blood once infection was undetectable; cases at lesion identification.

The CDR3 runs 14 residues. The ends lost 5 bases at V and 1 base at J; junction bases unmatched: 6. Germline CDR1 and CDR2: SGHRS and YFSETQ. MY09/MY11 PCR detected cervical HPV DNA; dot-blot assigned genotypes. Assay: immunoSEQ multiplex PCR; the TCRdb copy retains only in-frame clones and omits some. The sample includes under 45,000 clones. The sequence derives from a woman between 18 and 75 years old with a cervical HPV16 infection that either progressed to CIN3+ or cleared (not recorded which). Specimen: blood buffy coat. The V and J genes are TRBV5-1 and TRBJ2-7, with 7 bases that match TRBD2. CDR3 DNA, as far as it was read: TGCGCCAGCAGTACACTAGCGAATTCCTACGAG. Its translation is CASSTLANSYE. In full, the CDR3 reads CASSTLANSYEQYF.